This is a list of T cell receptor beta chains from one sample in a study of T cell responses to AZD1222 COVID-19 vaccine. Libraries were prepared by immunoSEQ multiplex PCR; TCRdb keeps only in-frame clonotypes and omits some of them. The sample lists 90,000 to 130,000 clones, over 85% occurring once. The material was peripheral blood, obtained 28 days after the second AZD1222 dose. Source of these receptors: an adult who received the AZD1222 COVID-19 vaccine. CDR3s include the opening cysteine and the closing phenylalanine or tryptophan. Rows give clone size only sometimes, using once, few, many, or a class for an expanded clone.

CASKRDDYSYNSPLHF 16 TRBV19 . TRBJ1-6
CASSAEGATNEKLFF 15 TRBV5-1 . TRBJ1-4
CASTRTWANEKLFF 14 TRBV6-5 . TRBJ1-4
CASNGVASGANVLTF 15 TRBV2 . TRBJ2-6
CASSLVSGQGAETQYF 16 TRBV5-1 . TRBJ2-5
CASSLWRRNYGYTF 14 TRBV28 . TRBJ1-2
CASSSGAPNEQFF 13 TRBV11-2 . TRBJ2-1
CSVEWDSGEAFF 12 TRBV29-1 . TRBJ1-1
CASSLRGYGYTF 12 TRBV28 . TRBJ1-2
CSVESGTGGEKLFF 14 TRBV29-1 . TRBJ1-4
CATAEGAVDTQYF 13 TRBV11-2 . TRBJ2-3
CASSQEGTSNTEAFF 15 TRBV4-1 once TRBJ1-1
CASSFESNGGHSYNSPLHF 19 TRBV5-1 . TRBJ1-6
CASSLQGARGNTIYF 15 TRBV6-2/TRBV6-3 few TRBJ1-3
CASSDSATDTQYF 13 TRBV6-4 few TRBJ2-3
CATSDPNLYNEQFF 14 TRBV24-1 . TRBJ2-1
CASRRGTLGEKLFF 14 TRBV28 . TRBJ1-4
CSVVGDGIQYF 11 TRBV29-1 . TRBJ2-4
CAWSEFGTRGNQPQHF 16 TRBV30 . TRBJ1-5
CASSLLGNYNEQFF 14 TRBV27 . TRBJ2-1
CASSEDRVGGMYSGDEQFF 19 TRBV7-9 . TRBJ2-1
CASSPPGLSLETQYF 15 TRBV7-9 . TRBJ2-5
CASSLAGDIAQPQHF 15 TRBV5-1 . TRBJ1-5
CASSSSAGFSYNEQFF 16 TRBV7-9 once TRBJ2-1
CASSTFPSRSSDNEQFF 17 TRBV7-9 . TRBJ2-1
CASRSGQFNEKLFF 14 TRBV27 . TRBJ1-4
CASSLRADGYEQYF 14 TRBV27 . TRBJ2-7
CASSAYQETQYF 12 TRBV7-2 . TRBJ2-5
CASSFLGDQPQHF 13 TRBV19 . TRBJ1-5